A single sample gave rise to the 10 T cell receptor beta chains below, sequenced in a study of T cell repertoires in cytomegalovirus infection. Via MiXCR, TCRdb re-called the reads, giving one row per CDR3 protein. The repertoire holds approximately 550,000 distinct CDR3 sequences, with 16% as singletons. The sequencing sample was made of CD8+ T cells from PBMCs. Receptor source: a human donor in good health (CMV status not recorded). Some clones in this sample may be carry-over from other donors' samples.

Ten or more counts support this clonotype. V usage is TRBV7-9 and J usage is TRBJ1-3; no reliable D call. Trimming removed 5 bases at V and 0 bases at J, with 8 bases between. This CDR3 has 14 residues. From germline, CDR1 is SEHNR and CDR2 FQNEAQ (reference sequence). CDR3 in amino acids: CASSPPSSGNTIYF. The CDR3, as DNA: TGTGCCAGCAGCCCCCCAAGCTCTGGAAACACCATATATTTT.

This clonotype was seen at least ten times. V and J are TRBV7-9 and TRBJ1-5; the match to TRBD1 covers 7 bases. CDR3 length: 14 amino acids. Trimming took 6 bases from V and 7 from J; bases not matched to a gene: 9. Germline assignment: CDR1 SEHNR and CDR2 FQNEAQ (reference sequence). The CDR3 here is CASSENRGDQPQHF. The CDR3 nucleotides are TGTGCCAGCAGTGAGAACAGGGGTGACCAGCCCCAGCATTTT.

This sequence joins TRBV5-6 and TRBJ2-7, with 10 bases fitting TRBD1. CDR1 and CDR2 from the germline V gene are SGHDT and YYEEEE. J was trimmed by 3 bases and V by 4 bases; bases with no gene match: 16. The CDR3 is made up of 18 amino acids. As DNA, the CDR3 is TGTGCCAGCAGCCGCCCGTCCTTGACAGGGGGCAGCGGCTACGAGCAGTACTTC. It is translated as CASSRPSLTGGSGYEQYF.

This clonotype was counted many times. The rearrangement uses TRBV11-2 and TRBJ2-5; D possibly corresponds to TRBD2 (5 bases). The CDR3 is 13 residues long. Trimming removed 4 bases from V and 4 bases from J, with 10 bases in between. Per the germline V gene, CDR1 is SGHAT and CDR2 is FQNNGV. The CDR3 is CASSSHEGETQYF. CDR3 DNA sequence: TGTGCCAGCAGCTCTCATGAGGGAGAGACCCAGTACTTC.

Turning to this clonotype: Since a much larger clone is just one base distant, this may be a read error. The rearrangement uses TRBV7-4 and TRBJ1-1, with 7 bases aligning to TRBD1. The length of the CDR3 is 13 residues. Trimming removed 5 bases from V and 7 bases from J; junction bases left unmatched: 7. Germline V gene sequence: CDR1 SGHVT, CDR2 SQSDAQ. CDR3 sequence reads: CASSKGAQSEAFF. The CDR3, as DNA: TGTGCCAGCAGCAAGGGGGCGCAAAGTGAAGCTTTCTTT.

The sample holds a few counts of this clonotype. The chain couples TRBV27 to TRBJ2-1, with TRBD2 as a possible D gene (5 bases). V shed 0 bases and J shed 9 bases, with 9 bases lying between them. The CDR3 has 13 residues. CDR1 MNHEY and CDR2 SMNVEV come from the germline V gene (reference sequence). The CDR3 coding sequence is TGTGCCAGCAGTTTATCGAGGGATGGTGAGCAGTTCTTC. It specifies CASSLSRDGEQFF.

With respect to this clonotype: Sequence at one end of the junction differs from germline and may be a read error. The CDR3 nucleotides read TGTGCCAGCAGCTTAGTGGCCAGGGCCACTGAAGCGTTCTTT. Translating it yields CASSLVARATEAFF. The V call is TRBV7-8, the J call TRBJ1-1, with a weak D call TRBD1 (5 bases). CDR1 and CDR2 from the germline V gene are SGHVS and FQNEAQ. This CDR3 spans 14 amino acids.

There are many counts of this clonotype. V and J are TRBV6-5 and TRBJ2-1; D gene ambiguous. CDR3 length: 11 amino acids. The V and J ends lost 4 bases and 9 bases respectively, with 7 bases between them. The germline CDR1 and CDR2 sequences are MNHEY and SVGAGI. The CDR3 sequence: CASSLLGEQFF. The DNA of the CDR3 is TGTGCCAGCAGTTTATTAGGTGAGCAGTTCTTC.

This clonotype came up many times. V usage is TRBV11-3 and J usage is TRBJ2-1; 7 bases map to TRBD2. Germline V CDR1 and CDR2: SGHNT, YENEEA. The CDR3 is 16 residues long. V trimming: 5 bases; J trimming: 1 base; junction bases outside the gene matches: 8. The CDR3 region has the DNA TGTGCCAGCAGCCCCCACGGGGAGGGTTCCTACAATGAGCAGTTCTTC. This sequence encodes CASSPHGEGSYNEQFF.

The rearrangement uses TRBV20-1 and TRBJ2-1; 9 positions match TRBD2. The trim removed 1 base at V and 10 bases at J, leaving 11 bases unmatched. The CDR3 has 15 residues. Germline CDR1 DFQATT, CDR2 SNEGSKA (reference sequence). The CDR3 reads CSARGASGDPREQFF. The CDR3 nucleotides are TGCAGTGCTAGAGGAGCTAGCGGGGACCCCCGGGAGCAGTTCTTC.